This TCR beta chain originates from a study of shared T cell receptors in the human thymus. The germline V gene has CDR1 PRHDT and CDR2 FYEKMQ (reference sequence). V lost 5 bases and J lost 2; bases outside the gene matches: 17. The CDR3 length is 21 residues. Data came from immunoSEQ multiplex PCR; TCRdb stores just in-frame clones and leaves some out. The sample carries fewer than 700,000 clones, around nine tenths recorded once. The same sample was also studied in work on human thymus T cells. That investigation notes: The thymus was resected at corrective cardiac surgery. As related research reported, thymic repertoires overlapped highly among unrelated individuals.

The genes are TRBV13 and TRBJ2-2; 13 bases fit TRBD2. This TCR came from a boy under two years old with a congenital heart defect. Sequenced material: thymocytes. The CDR3 loop reads CASSPRVCTSGREVNTGELFF. Here the CDR3 DNA reads TGTGCCAGCAGCCCCAGGGTTTGTACTAGCGGGAGGGAGGTTAACACCGGGGAGCTGTTTTTT.